The 22 T cell receptor beta chains reported below all come from one sample, sequenced in a study of breast tumors, draining lymph nodes, adjacent tissues (dated by TCRdb to the mid-2010s). The axillary draining lymph nodes of breast cancer patients were the source of the lymph node samples. The protocol used for the library was multiplex PCR. The instrument given in TCRdb is Illumina HiSeq 2000. TCRdb reprocessed the public reads (quality trimming at Q25 with fastp, clone calling with MiXCR) and kept in-frame beta chains. For every CDR3 protein sequence, its rows merge into one entry that carries the most common genes and DNA. This sample holds about 140,000 distinct CDR3 sequences; around 24% were observed only once. Together, the top ten hold under 3% of the sample. Sequencing used axillary lymph node tissue. The receptors originated from a female donor with breast cancer. Some clones in this sample may be carry-over from other donors' samples.

At least ten counts were recorded for this clonotype. This sequence joins TRBV5-1 and TRBJ2-1; perhaps TRBD1 as D (5 bases). The CDR3 covers 13 residues. Trimming removed 1 base at V and 16 bases at J, with 18 bases between. From germline, CDR1 is SGHRS and CDR2 YFSETQ. The CDR3 region is CASSLHPQAGRFF. In nucleotides, the CDR3 is TGCGCCAGCAGCTTGCACCCCCAGGCAGGGCGATTCTTC.

This clonotype was recorded at least ten times. The V call is TRBV20-1, the J call TRBJ2-1; D remains unclear. CDR1 is DFQATT and CDR2 is SNEGSKA in the germline V gene (reference sequence). The V end lost 2 bases, the J end lost 6 bases, and 2 bases lay between the germline ends. CDR3 size: 10 residues. DNA of the CDR3: TGCAGTGCTAGATCCAATGAGCAGTTCTTC. Translation gives CSARSNEQFF.

This clonotype was recorded many times. The rearrangement uses TRBV20-1 and TRBJ2-3; 12 nucleotides line up with TRBD2. Germline loops: CDR1 DFQATT, CDR2 SNEGSKA (reference sequence). The CDR3 runs 13 residues. The CDR3 here is CSWTSGIADTQYF. DNA for the CDR3: TGCAGCTGGACTAGCGGGATCGCAGATACGCAGTATTTT.

This clonotype was detected ten times or more. This chain uses TRBV19 with TRBJ2-3; TRBD1 agrees at 9 bases. Germline CDR1 LNHDA, CDR2 SQIVND (reference sequence). With V trimmed by 8 bases and J by 3 bases, 6 bases remained unmatched. CDR3 length equals 14 residues. CDR3 in amino acids: CASGDRVGTDTQYF. The CDR3 DNA sequence: TGTGCCAGTGGGGACAGGGTAGGGACAGATACGCAGTATTTT.

This clonotype has ten or more counts. V usage is TRBV7-2 and J usage is TRBJ2-7; 9 nucleotides line up with TRBD1. V shed 7 bases and J 1 base; nucleotides not matched to a gene: 5. Germline V gene lookup returns CDR1 SGHTA and CDR2 FQGNSA. The CDR3 is 14 amino acids. In DNA, the CDR3 is TGTGCCAGCACCCGACAGGGGGGGTCCTACGAGCAGTACTTC. Translation gives CASTRQGGSYEQYF. The full variable domain, its missing parts supplied by reference TRBV7-2 and TRBJ2-7, is GAGVSQSPSNKVTEKGKDVELRCDPISGHTALYWYRQSLGQGLEFLIYFQGNSAPDKSGLPSDRFSAERTGGSVSTLTIQRTQQEDSAVYLCASTRQGGSYEQYFGPGTRLTVT.

This chain joins TRBV3-1 and TRBJ2-1; 10 bases match TRBD1. Germline CDR1 LGHDT, CDR2 YNNKEL (reference sequence). This CDR3 comprises 15 residues. Losses at the gene ends were 1 base for V and 6 bases for J; bases not matched to a gene: 3. The CDR3 loop reads CASSQGRTGGNEQFF. The CDR3 DNA reads TGTGCCAGCAGCCAAGGGCGGACAGGGGGCAATGAGCAGTTCTTC.

The chain recombines TRBV20-1 with TRBJ1-1; 8 bases map to TRBD1. V trimming: 5 bases; J trimming: 1 base; junction bases outside the gene matches: 3. CDR1 and CDR2 (germline): DFQATT, SNEGSKA (reference sequence). The CDR3 length is 13 residues. The DNA of the CDR3 is TGCAGTGCTCGGACAGGGCGGAACACTGAAGCTTTCTTT. It translates to CSARTGRNTEAFF.

There are many counts of this clonotype. The V call is TRBV30, the J call TRBJ1-3; D remains ambiguous. This CDR3 has 13 amino acids. Trimming took off 1 base at V and 0 bases at J, with 4 bases between the two ends. Germline values: CDR1 GTSNPN, CDR2 SVGIG (reference sequence). The CDR3 reads CAWSEDSGNTIYF. In DNA, the CDR3 is TGTGCCTGGAGTGAGGACTCTGGAAACACCATATATTTT.

The V call is TRBV27, the J call TRBJ2-3; 8 bases are a match to TRBD2. Germline V gene sequence: CDR1 MNHEY, CDR2 SMNVEV (reference sequence). The junction had 10 bases not matched to a gene; V was cut back by 5 bases and J by 0 bases. The CDR3 consists of 17 residues. CDR3 region: CASSLLLSGSSTDTQYF. CDR3 DNA: TGTGCCAGCAGTCTCCTACTAAGCGGGAGCAGCACAGATACGCAGTATTTT.

A few counts support this clonotype. The chain combines TRBV27 with TRBJ1-5, with unresolved D. Germline values: CDR1 MNHEY, CDR2 SMNVEV (reference sequence). This CDR3 is built from 19 residues. V was trimmed by 3 bases and J by 5 bases, leaving 26 bases between them. CDR3 coding DNA: TGTGCCAGCAGTTTTGGTCCCCAAGACACAGTGGAACGTCATCAGCCCCAGCATTTT. Amino acid sequence: CASSFGPQDTVERHQPQHF.

This clonotype appeared many times. The chain has TRBV6-2 or TRBV6-3 and TRBJ2-1, with TRBD2 as a possible D gene (6 bases). The CDR3 length is 12 residues. Germline assignment: CDR1 MNHEY and CDR2 SVGEGT. The V gene lost 5 bases and the J gene lost 12 bases, with 14 bases spanning the gap. The CDR3 DNA reads as TGTGCCAGCAGTATTTGGGGGGTGAGGCAGTTCTTC. This gives the protein CASSIWGVRQFF.

This clonotype came up many times. The rearrangement joins TRBV19 to TRBJ2-3; D possibly corresponds to TRBD2 (6 bases). Germline loops: CDR1 LNHDA, CDR2 SQIVND (reference sequence). Trimming removed 4 bases from V and 6 bases from J, with 14 bases in between. The CDR3 is made up of 14 amino acids. The CDR3 DNA sequence: TGTGCCAGTAGTAGGCGGGAAAGAGGGGATACGCAGTATTTT. Its protein is CASSRRERGDTQYF.

The rearrangement uses TRBV18 and TRBJ1-2; D is unresolved. Per the germline V gene, CDR1 is KGHSH and CDR2 is LQKENI. The length of the CDR3 is 14 residues. V gave up 1 base and J gave up 8 bases, with 14 bases separating them. CDR3 residues: CASSPQAALWGYTF. In nucleotides, the CDR3 is TGTGCCAGCTCACCACAGGCAGCCCTTTGGGGCTACACCTTC.

This clonotype was recorded many times. The chain has TRBV20-1 and TRBJ2-3; a weak D match, TRBD1 (6 bases). Per germline, CDR1 DFQATT and CDR2 SNEGSKA (reference sequence). V shed 3 bases and J shed 2 bases, with 12 bases lying between them. This CDR3 has 14 residues. CDR3 protein: CSASQGSLTDTQYF. In DNA form, the CDR3 reads TGCAGTGCTAGTCAGGGGAGCCTCACAGATACGCAGTATTTT.

This clonotype was recorded at least ten times. The V gene is TRBV20-1, the J gene TRBJ2-7, with TRBD2 identical over 10 bases. V lost 2 bases, J lost 1 base, and 5 bases stayed unmatched. Germline V gives CDR1 DFQATT, CDR2 SNEGSKA (reference sequence). CDR3 length equals 15 residues. The CDR3 reads CSARLAGVPSYEQYF. The CDR3 nucleotides read TGCAGTGCTAGACTAGCGGGAGTCCCTTCCTACGAGCAGTACTTC.

This clonotype showed up many times. The J gene is TRBJ1-6, the V gene TRBV3-1; a weak D match, TRBD1 (6 bases). The germline CDR1 and CDR2 sequences are LGHDT and YNNKEL (reference sequence). V lost 3 bases and J 11 bases, leaving 14 bases between the germline ends. This CDR3 contains 14 residues. The CDR3 protein is CASSQPTGTAPLHF. The CDR3, as DNA: TGTGCCAGCAGCCAGCCAACAGGGACGGCACCCCTCCACTTT.

This clonotype came up many times. The rearrangement joins TRBV5-6 to TRBJ2-5; TRBD1 is a possible D gene (6 bases). V was trimmed by 0 bases and J by 1 base, leaving 7 bases between them. This CDR3 contains 14 residues. CDR1 is SGHDT and CDR2 is YYEEEE in the germline V gene. The chain's CDR3 is CASSLGQVQETQYF. The CDR3 coding sequence is TGTGCCAGCAGCTTGGGACAGGTCCAAGAGACCCAGTACTTC. The complete variable domain, with remaining parts taken from reference TRBV5-6 and TRBJ2-5, reads DAGVTQSPTHLIKTRGQQVTLRCSPKSGHDTVSWYQQALGQGPQFIFQYYEEEERQRGNFPDRFSGHQFPNYSSELNVNALLLGDSALYLCASSLGQVQETQYFGPGTRLLVL.

Concerning this clonotype itself: A much larger clonotype is one base distant, so this may be a read error. This chain joins TRBV12-3 or TRBV12-4 and TRBJ2-2; 7 nucleotides agree with TRBD2. Germline trimming cut 8 bases from V and 1 base from J; bases unmatched to any gene: 10. The CDR3 runs 16 residues. The CDR3 DNA sequence: TGTGCCAGCGGAGAAGGTAGCGGGCGGAACACCGGGGAGCTGTTTTTT. It yields the protein CASGEGSGRNTGELFF.

The chain couples TRBV6-6 to TRBJ2-7; the D is unclear. V gave up 6 bases and J gave up 0 bases, with 6 bases separating them. CDR1 and CDR2 from the germline V gene are MNHNY and SVGAGI (reference sequence). This CDR3 contains 12 residues. The CDR3 sequence is CASRTSSYEQYF. CDR3 nucleotide sequence: TGTGCCAGCAGAACGAGCTCCTACGAGCAGTACTTC.

This clonotype appeared many times. This rearrangement joins TRBV7-3 to TRBJ2-2, with D uncertain. The ends were cut back, 0 bases at V and 2 bases at J, with 4 bases in the middle. In germline, CDR1 is SGHTA, CDR2 FQGTGA. The CDR3 spans 14 residues. The CDR3 DNA reads as TGTGCCAGCAGCTTAACAATCAACACCGGGGAGCTGTTTTTT. It codes for CASSLTINTGELFF.

This clonotype occurred once. With a much larger clone just one base away, this may be a read error. This sequence joins TRBV20-1 and TRBJ1-5; D is unclear. Germline assignment: CDR1 DFQATT and CDR2 SNEGSKA (reference sequence). The CDR3 loop spans 13 amino acids. The CDR3, as DNA: TGCAGTGCTTCTGATACGAGCAATCGGCCCCAGCATTTT. Its protein product is CSASDTSNRPQHF.

Many counts were recorded for this clonotype. The genes are TRBV29-1 and TRBJ2-1; TRBD2 agrees at 13 bases. The trim removed 4 bases at V and 0 bases at J, leaving 12 bases unmatched. The CDR3 length is 19 residues. The V gene's germline CDR1 is SQVTM and CDR2 ANQGSEA. The chain's CDR3 is CSVVILAGGLLSSYNEQFF. The CDR3 nucleotides are TGCAGCGTTGTCATACTAGCGGGAGGGCTCCTAAGCTCCTACAATGAGCAGTTCTTC.